This TCR beta chain was recovered during a study of blood T cell repertoires in COVID-19. From germline, CDR1 is LNHDA and CDR2 SQIVND (reference sequence). The V segment lost 3 bases and the J segment 0 bases; nucleotides outside the gene matches: 13. The length of the CDR3 is 18 residues. Authors' methods: Amplification with reference gene primers provided the estimates of nucleated cell counts. Generated by immunoSEQ multiplex PCR, the TCRdb table keeps only in-frame clones and is missing some. That table supplies the V and J calls and clone size; D and trimming were determined from the DNA. The sample has more than 65,000 clones, about four fifths seen once.

The receptor was derived from a woman between 65 and 79 years old with acute or convalescent COVID-19. The chain is built from TRBV19 and TRBJ1-1; 7 positions agree with TRBD1. The sample taken for sequencing was peripheral blood. The CDR3 region has the DNA TGTGCCAGTAGTATGGACAGGTCGACGAATTCTATGAACACTGAAGCTTTCTTT. Translated: CASSMDRSTNSMNTEAFF.